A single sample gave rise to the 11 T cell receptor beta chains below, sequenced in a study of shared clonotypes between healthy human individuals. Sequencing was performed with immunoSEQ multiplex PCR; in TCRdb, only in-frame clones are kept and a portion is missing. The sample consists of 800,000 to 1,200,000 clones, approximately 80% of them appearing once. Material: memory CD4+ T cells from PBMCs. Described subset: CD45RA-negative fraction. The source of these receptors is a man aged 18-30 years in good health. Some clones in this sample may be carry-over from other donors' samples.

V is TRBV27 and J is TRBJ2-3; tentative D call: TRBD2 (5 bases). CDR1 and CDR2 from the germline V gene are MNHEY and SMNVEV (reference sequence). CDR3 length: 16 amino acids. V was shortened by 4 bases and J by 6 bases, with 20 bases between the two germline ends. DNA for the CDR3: TGTGCCAGCAGTTCGGACCCGGGAAGCAGTCCGGATACGCAGTATTTT. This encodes CASSSDPGSSPDTQYF.

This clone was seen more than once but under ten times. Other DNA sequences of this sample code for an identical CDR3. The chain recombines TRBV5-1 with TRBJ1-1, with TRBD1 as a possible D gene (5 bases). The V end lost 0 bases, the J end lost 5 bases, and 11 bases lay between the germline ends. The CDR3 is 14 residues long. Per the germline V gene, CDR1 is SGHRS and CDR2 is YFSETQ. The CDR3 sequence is CASSLVGGRTEAFF. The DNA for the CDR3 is TGCGCCAGCAGCTTGGTGGGGGGAAGGACTGAAGCTTTCTTT.

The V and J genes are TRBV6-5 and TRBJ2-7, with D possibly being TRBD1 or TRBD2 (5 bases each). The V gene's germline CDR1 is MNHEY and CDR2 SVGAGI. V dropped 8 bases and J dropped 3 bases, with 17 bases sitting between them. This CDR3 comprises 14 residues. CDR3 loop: CASSKAGAVYEQYF. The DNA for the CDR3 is TGTGCCAGCTCCAAGGCCGGGGCCGTCTACGAGCAGTACTTC.

Here the CDR3 DNA reads TGTGCCTGGATCCCCTATGGTACTAGCACAGATACGCAGTATTTT. It codes for CAWIPYGTSTDTQYF. The chain has TRBV30 and TRBJ2-3; D ambiguous. Per germline, CDR1 GTSNPN and CDR2 SVGIG (reference sequence). The CDR3 totals 15 residues. Trimming stripped 4 bases from V and 0 bases from J, with 14 bases between.

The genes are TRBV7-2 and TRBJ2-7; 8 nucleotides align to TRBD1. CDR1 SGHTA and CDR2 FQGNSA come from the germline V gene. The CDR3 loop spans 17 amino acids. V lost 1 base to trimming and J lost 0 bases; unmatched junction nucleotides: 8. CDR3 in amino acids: CASSLGVGRGLSYEQYF. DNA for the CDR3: TGTGCCAGCAGCTTAGGTGTAGGCAGGGGGCTCTCCTACGAGCAGTACTTC.

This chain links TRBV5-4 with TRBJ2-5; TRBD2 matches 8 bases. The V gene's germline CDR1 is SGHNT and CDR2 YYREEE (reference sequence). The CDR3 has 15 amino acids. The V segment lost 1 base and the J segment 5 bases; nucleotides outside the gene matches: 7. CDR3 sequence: CASSLSRGGRETQYF. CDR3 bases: TGTGCCAGCAGCTTGTCCCGGGGGGGACGGGAGACCCAGTACTTC.

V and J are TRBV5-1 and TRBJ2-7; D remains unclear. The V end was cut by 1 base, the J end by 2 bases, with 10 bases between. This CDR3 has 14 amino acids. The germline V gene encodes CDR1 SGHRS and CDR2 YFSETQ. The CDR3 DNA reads TGCGCCAGCAGCTTGTTTGATCCGACCTACGAGCAGTACTTC. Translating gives CASSLFDPTYEQYF.

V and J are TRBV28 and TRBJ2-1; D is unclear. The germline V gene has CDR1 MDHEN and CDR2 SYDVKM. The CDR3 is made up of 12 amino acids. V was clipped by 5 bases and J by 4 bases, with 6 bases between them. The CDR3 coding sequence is TGTGCCAGCAGTGACGATTACAATGAGCAGTTCTTC. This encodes CASSDDYNEQFF. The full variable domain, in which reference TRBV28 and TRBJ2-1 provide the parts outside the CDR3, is DVKVTQSSRYLVKRTGEKVFLECVQDMDHENMFWYRQDPGLGLRLIYFSYDVKMKEKGDIPEGYSVSREKKERFSLILESASTNQTSMYLCASSDDYNEQFFGPGTRLTVL.

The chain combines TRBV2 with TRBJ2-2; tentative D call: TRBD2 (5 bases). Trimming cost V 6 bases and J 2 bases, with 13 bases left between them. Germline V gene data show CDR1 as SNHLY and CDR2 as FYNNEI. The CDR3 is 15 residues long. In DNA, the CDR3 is TGTGCCAGCAGGCCGCCGGGATCTAACACCGGGGAGCTGTTTTTT. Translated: CASRPPGSNTGELFF.

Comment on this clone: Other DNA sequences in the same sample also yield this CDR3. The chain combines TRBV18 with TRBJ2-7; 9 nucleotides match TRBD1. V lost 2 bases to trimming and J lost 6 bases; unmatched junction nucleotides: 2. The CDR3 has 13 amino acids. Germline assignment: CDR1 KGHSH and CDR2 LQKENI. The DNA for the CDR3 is TGTGCCAGCTCACCAGGACAGGGGTCCGAGCAGTACTTC. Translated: CASSPGQGSEQYF.

The CDR3 is CASRGGSVHEQYF. DNA for the CDR3: TGCGCCAGCAGAGGGGGCTCTGTCCACGAGCAGTACTTC. The chain joins TRBV10-1 to TRBJ2-7; 7 bases map to TRBD1. J was trimmed by 5 bases and V by 6 bases; bases with no gene match: 7. This CDR3 has 13 residues. CDR1 and CDR2 (germline): WNHNN, SYGVQD (reference sequence).